This TCR beta chain was documented in a study of control samples from healthy donors and cancer patients. The CDR3 loop spans 13 amino acids. V was trimmed by 5 bases and J by 2 bases, leaving 9 bases between them. Germline lookup yields CDR1 MNHEY and CDR2 SVGAGI. The protocol was immunoSEQ multiplex PCR, while the TCRdb copy is restricted to in-frame clones and leaves out a portion. Among around 74,000 clones listed, approximately 92% were seen once. The sequenced sample was blood. The chain couples TRBV6-5 to TRBJ1-1; D not resolved. This TCR was recovered from a woman in her sixties in good health. CDR3 sequence (DNA): TGTGCCAGCAGTCCCTCAGCTAACACTGAAGCTTTCTTT. Protein: CASSPSANTEAFF.